This TCR beta chain was profiled in a study of regulatory T cells in long-lasting Graves disease. Germline assignment: CDR1 SGHRS and CDR2 YFSETQ. The CDR3 length is 15 residues. J lost 7 bases, V lost 3 bases, and 9 bases had no gene match. This clonotype was seen many times. The TCR beta library used iRepertoire HTBI primers with Arm-PCR amplification of CDR3. TCRdb recomputed calls from the multiplex PCR reads with MiXCR, one row per CDR3 protein. The sample has 420,000 or so distinct CDR3 sequences; about 17% are singletons. Time point of the sample: newly diagnosed GD, antithyroid drugs for less than 3 months. RNA extracted from PBMCs served as the sequencing template. A further study also used this sample, focusing on T cells in Graves' hyperthyroidism and ophthalmopathy. Per that paper: The TCR CDR3 first-round RT-PCR relied on the HTBI primer set. Among thyroid clonotypes expanded above 0.001, most also appeared in blood.

The gene calls are TRBV5-1 and TRBJ2-1, with 8 bases lining up with TRBD2. This clonotype originated in a woman under 30 with Graves disease. Here the sequenced sample was peripheral blood mononuclear cells (PBMCs), taken at new diagnosis, from a patient treated with antithyroid drugs. The CDR3 nucleotides are TGCGCCAGCAGCTCCCATACTAGCGGAACTAATGAGCAGTTCTTC. Encoded protein: CASSSHTSGTNEQFF.